This T cell receptor (beta chain) was sequenced in a study of shared clonotypes between healthy human individuals. Sequencing was performed with immunoSEQ multiplex PCR; in TCRdb, only in-frame clones are kept and a portion is missing. This sample has 1.4 million or so clones, with approximately 98.5% found just once. This CDR3 has 15 residues. Trimming took 0 bases from V and 1 from J, leaving 7 bases between them. Germline V gene sequence: CDR1 MGHRA, CDR2 YSYEKL. The chain uses TRBV4-1 and TRBJ2-1, with D unresolved. This TCR derives from a man in his thirties or forties in good health. Sequenced: naive CD4+ T cells sorted from blood. As to subset: CD45RA+ positively selected. The CDR3 reads CASSQDGWSYNEQFF. DNA for the CDR3: TGCGCCAGCAGCCAAGATGGGTGGTCCTACAATGAGCAGTTCTTC.